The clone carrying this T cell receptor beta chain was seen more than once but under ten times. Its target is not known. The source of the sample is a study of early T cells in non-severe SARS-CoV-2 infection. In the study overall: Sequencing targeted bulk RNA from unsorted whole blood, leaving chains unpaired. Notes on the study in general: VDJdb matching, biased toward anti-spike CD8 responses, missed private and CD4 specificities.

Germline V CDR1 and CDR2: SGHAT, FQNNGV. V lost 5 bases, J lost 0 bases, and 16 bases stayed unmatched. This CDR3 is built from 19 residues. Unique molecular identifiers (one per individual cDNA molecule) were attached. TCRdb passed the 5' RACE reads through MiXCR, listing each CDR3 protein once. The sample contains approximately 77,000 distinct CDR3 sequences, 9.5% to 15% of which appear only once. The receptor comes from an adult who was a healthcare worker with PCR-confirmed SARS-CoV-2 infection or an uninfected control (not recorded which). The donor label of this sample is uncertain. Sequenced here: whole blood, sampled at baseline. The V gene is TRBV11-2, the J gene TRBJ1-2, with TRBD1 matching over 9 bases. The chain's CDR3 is CASSRPRWTGALANYGYTF. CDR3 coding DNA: TGTGCCAGCAGCCGACCCCGGTGGACAGGGGCGTTAGCTAACTATGGCTACACCTTC.